This TCR beta chain was identified during a study of T cell repertoires in cytomegalovirus infection. V lost 3 bases to trimming and J lost 6 bases, with 11 bases between them. The length of the CDR3 is 13 residues. CDR1 SGHNT and CDR2 YENEEA come from the germline V gene. TCRdb itself ran the reads through MiXCR, one entry per CDR3 protein. Of 450,000 to 650,000 distinct CDR3 sequences listed, 26% are singletons. The chain couples TRBV11-3 to TRBJ1-1; no definite D call. The sequenced material came from PBMCs. The TCR was taken from a human donor in good health (CMV status not recorded). Some clones in this sample may be carry-over from other donors' samples. The CDR3 protein is CASSFRRAAEAFF. As DNA, the CDR3 is TGTGCCAGCAGCTTTCGGAGGGCCGCTGAAGCTTTCTTT.